The 10 T cell receptor beta chains given below trace back to one sample, sequenced in a study of blood T cell repertoires in COVID-19. Assay: immunoSEQ multiplex PCR; the TCRdb copy retains only in-frame clones and omits some. The sample has about 58,000 clones; more than 70% are singletons. The specimen sequenced was peripheral blood. The receptors come from a man aged 40-55 years with active COVID-19.

This chain connects TRBV27 to TRBJ2-1; 10 bases match TRBD2. The CDR3 sequence is 16 residues long. Unmatched junction bases numbered 14, after V lost 8 bases and J lost 7 bases. CDR1 is MNHEY, CDR2 SMNVEV, per germline (reference sequence). The CDR3 region is CASASPWLAGDNEQFF. The CDR3 DNA reads TGTGCCAGCGCCTCCCCGTGGCTAGCGGGAGATAATGAGCAGTTCTTC.

The chain is built from TRBV5-1 and TRBJ1-1, with D tentatively TRBD1 (5 bases). The germline gives CDR1 SGHRS, CDR2 YFSETQ. V shed 1 base and J shed 4 bases, with 11 bases lying between them. CDR3 length: 14 residues. For the CDR3, the DNA is TGCGCCAGCAGCTTGCAGGGTAGGGTCACTGAAGCTTTCTTT. This encodes CASSLQGRVTEAFF. Full variable domain (remainder filled in from reference TRBV5-1 and TRBJ1-1): KAGVTQTPRYLIKTRGQQVTLSCSPISGHRSVSWYQQTPGQGLQFLFEYFSETQRNKGNFPGRFSGRQFSNSRSEMNVSTLELGDSALYLCASSLQGRVTEAFFGQGTRLTVV.

This chain joins TRBV24-1 and TRBJ2-1, with 7 bases aligning to TRBD1. CDR1 and CDR2 (germline): KGHDR, SFDVKD. V was clipped by 3 bases and J by 8 bases; unmatched bases: 6. The CDR3 contains 14 residues. CDR3 DNA sequence: TGTGCCACCAGTGATACGGGACAGATGGATGAGCAGTTCTTC. Translating it yields CATSDTGQMDEQFF.

The chain links TRBV6-5 to TRBJ2-3; TRBD2 matches at 8 bases. Germline CDR1 is MNHEY and CDR2 is SVGAGI. The V gene end was trimmed by 0 bases and the J gene end by 4 bases; junction bases not matched to a gene: 6. This CDR3 contains 16 residues. CDR3 in DNA: TGTGCCAGCAGTTACTCGATCGGGGGGGAACCAGATACGCAGTATTTT. It codes for CASSYSIGGEPDTQYF.

V gene TRBV7-9 combines with J gene TRBJ1-6; D may be TRBD1 (5 bases). This CDR3 is built from 15 residues. Per germline, CDR1 SEHNR and CDR2 FQNEAQ (reference sequence). Deletions cut 3 bases from V and 9 bases from J, with 15 bases between. The CDR3 region has the DNA TGTGCCAGCAGCTTTGAGGCAGGGCGCGGTTCACCCCTCCACTTT. Translating it yields CASSFEAGRGSPLHF.

The chain couples TRBV13 to TRBJ2-5; 11 nucleotides match TRBD2. This CDR3 contains 18 residues. V lost 1 base, J lost 2 bases, and 9 bases stayed unmatched. Germline-derived CDR1 and CDR2 are PRHDT and FYEKMQ (reference sequence). CDR3 region: CASSLAVGTSGKQETQYF. The CDR3 region has the DNA TGTGCCAGCAGCTTAGCCGTAGGGACTAGCGGTAAACAAGAGACCCAGTACTTC. The full variable domain, in which reference TRBV13 and TRBJ2-5 provide the parts outside the CDR3, is AAGVIQSPRHLIKEKRETATLKCYPIPRHDTVYWYQQGPGQDPQFLISFYEKMQSDKGSIPDRFSAQQFSDYHSELNMSSLELGDSALYFCASSLAVGTSGKQETQYFGPGTRLLVL.

This clone is a singleton in its sample. V usage is TRBV5-1 and J usage is TRBJ2-1; TRBD2 might be the D (5 bases). CDR3 length: 14 amino acids. V lost 2 bases to trimming and J lost 4 bases, with 10 bases between them. Germline V lookup: CDR1 SGHRS, CDR2 YFSETQ. The CDR3, as DNA: TGCGCCAGCAGCTTTGGAAGCGGTTACAATGAGCAGTTCTTC. This sequence encodes CASSFGSGYNEQFF.

The rearrangement joins TRBV18 to TRBJ1-4; the D is unclear. Trimming left V 2 bases short and J 14 bases short, with 12 bases between. This CDR3 region has 12 residues. CDR1 is KGHSH and CDR2 is LQKENI in the germline V gene. The CDR3 is CASSPNTGFLFF. For the CDR3, the DNA is TGTGCCAGCTCACCAAATACGGGTTTCCTGTTTTTT.

The DNA for the CDR3 is TGTGCCAGCAGCTTTTCAGGGTACCAAGAGACCCAGTACTTC. Its protein product is CASSFSGYQETQYF. This chain connects TRBV5-5 to TRBJ2-5; D is perhaps TRBD1 (5 bases). The CDR3 loop spans 14 amino acids. Germline loops: CDR1 SGHKS, CDR2 YYEKEE (reference sequence). Trimming took 2 bases from V and 0 from J, leaving 8 bases between them.

The chain carries TRBV7-8 and TRBJ2-1; 11 bases are a match to TRBD2. Per the germline V gene, CDR1 is SGHVS and CDR2 is FQNEAQ. CDR3 length equals 16 residues. Trimming at V came to 0 bases and at J to 8 bases, leaving 6 bases not matched to a gene. The CDR3 DNA sequence: TGTGCCAGCAGCTTAGCTCCTAGCGGGAGGTTCTATGAGCAGTTCTTC. It encodes CASSLAPSGRFYEQFF.